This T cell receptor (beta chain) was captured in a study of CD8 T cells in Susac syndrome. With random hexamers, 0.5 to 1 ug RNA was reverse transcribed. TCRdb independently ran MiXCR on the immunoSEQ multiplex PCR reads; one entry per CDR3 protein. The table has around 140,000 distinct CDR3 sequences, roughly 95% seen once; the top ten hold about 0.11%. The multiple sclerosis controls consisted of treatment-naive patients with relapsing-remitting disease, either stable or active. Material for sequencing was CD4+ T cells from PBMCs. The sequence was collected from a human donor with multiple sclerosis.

CDR3 DNA sequence: TGCGCCAGCAGGGCCCGGGAGACTAATTCACCCCTCCACTTT. This translates into CASRARETNSPLHF. The rearrangement joins TRBV5-1 to TRBJ1-6; D is ambiguous. CDR1 and CDR2 from the germline V gene are SGHRS and YFSETQ. CDR3 size: 14 residues. The ends were cut back, 5 bases at V and 6 bases at J, with 12 bases in the middle.